The next 16 T cell receptor beta chains were all read from a single sample in a study of blood T cell repertoires in COVID-19. The protocol was immunoSEQ multiplex PCR, while the TCRdb copy is restricted to in-frame clones and leaves out a portion. The data hold about 200,000 clones, with approximately 80% observed a single time. Sequenced input: PBMCs or T cells enriched from blood (not recorded which). The receptors stem from a woman aged 55-69 years with acute COVID-19.

V and J are TRBV10-2 and TRBJ1-1; 9 bases are shared with TRBD1. V was clipped by 7 bases and J by 7 bases; unmatched bases: 10. The CDR3 length is 14 residues. Germline values: CDR1 WSHSY, CDR2 SAAADI. The CDR3 DNA follows: TGCGCCAGCACCCTGACAGGGGGAACAATTGAAGCTTTCTTT. Its protein is CASTLTGGTIEAFF.

The V and J genes are TRBV14 and TRBJ2-7; TRBD1 agrees at 9 bases. The length of the CDR3 is 17 residues. V lost 0 bases, J lost 6 bases, and 12 bases stayed unmatched. Per germline, CDR1 SGHDN and CDR2 FVKESK. CDR3 amino acids: CASSQDILWDRDVEQYF. The DNA of the CDR3 is TGTGCCAGCAGCCAAGATATCTTGTGGGACAGGGATGTCGAGCAGTACTTC.

The chain carries TRBV15 and TRBJ1-1; 11 bases align to TRBD1. CDR1 LNHNV and CDR2 YYDKDF come from the germline V gene (reference sequence). The CDR3 loop spans 16 amino acids. Losses at the gene ends were 4 bases for V and 3 bases for J; bases not matched to a gene: 7. The CDR3 protein is CATSTGQGGGDTEAFF. In DNA, the CDR3 is TGTGCCACCAGCACGGGACAGGGGGGCGGGGACACTGAAGCTTTCTTT.

The chain combines TRBV27 with TRBJ1-5; no definite D call. The germline V gene encodes CDR1 MNHEY and CDR2 SMNVEV (reference sequence). V lost 8 bases, J lost 3 bases, and 11 bases lay in between. This CDR3 has 13 residues. CDR3 region: CASATTFNQPQHF. The CDR3 DNA sequence: TGTGCCAGCGCGACAACTTTCAATCAGCCCCAGCATTTT.

V gene TRBV29-1 combines with J gene TRBJ2-2, with D possibly being TRBD1 (6 bases). The CDR3 is made up of 13 amino acids. The V gene lost 7 bases and the J gene lost 2 bases, with 11 bases spanning the gap. From germline, CDR1 is SQVTM and CDR2 ANQGSEA. The CDR3 loop reads CSAPDSNTGELFF. The CDR3 DNA reads as TGCAGCGCTCCGGACAGTAACACCGGGGAGCTGTTTTTT.

The chain employs TRBV9 and TRBJ1-6; D remains ambiguous. The CDR3 has 16 residues. CDR1 and CDR2 (germline): SGDLS, YYNGEE. Trimming removed 4 bases from V and 0 bases from J, with 11 bases in between. This CDR3 reads CASSPRESSYNSPLHF. In nucleotides, the CDR3 is TGTGCCAGCAGCCCCCGGGAGAGCTCCTATAATTCACCCCTCCACTTT.

The chain joins TRBV7-8 to TRBJ2-5; D possibly corresponds to TRBD1 (5 bases). The germline V gene has CDR1 SGHVS and CDR2 FQNEAQ. The CDR3 extends over 15 amino acids. V dropped 4 bases and J dropped 1 base, with 13 bases sitting between them. In DNA, the CDR3 is TGTGCCAGCAGCTCACTCAGGGCCAGCCAAGAGACCCAGTACTTC. Translation gives CASSSLRASQETQYF. Complete variable domain (other parts from reference TRBV7-8 and TRBJ2-5): GAGVSQSPRYKVAKRGQDVALRCDPISGHVSLFWYQQALGQGPEFLTYFQNEAQLDKSGLPSDRFFAERPEGSVSTLKIQRTQQEDSAVYLCASSSLRASQETQYFGPGTRLLVL.

The chain combines TRBV11-2 with TRBJ2-1; no firm D call. V shed 5 bases and J shed 10 bases, with 9 bases lying between them. Germline CDR1 is SGHAT and CDR2 is FQNNGV. This CDR3 is built from 11 residues. The CDR3 here is CASSHTREQFF. The CDR3 DNA reads as TGTGCCAGCAGCCATACTCGGGAGCAGTTCTTC.

This rearrangement joins TRBV19 to TRBJ2-7; 8 bases line up with TRBD1. This CDR3 comprises 14 residues. Germline V gene data show CDR1 as LNHDA and CDR2 as SQIVND (reference sequence). V lost 6 bases to trimming and J lost 1 base; unmatched junction nucleotides: 5. The CDR3 loop reads CASSHGTGSYEQYV. DNA for the CDR3: TGTGCCAGTAGCCATGGGACAGGATCCTACGAGCAGTACGTC.

The rearrangement joins TRBV30 to TRBJ2-1, with D possibly being TRBD2 (6 bases). V was cut by 3 bases and J by 3 bases, with 9 bases left in between. The CDR3 loop spans 13 amino acids. Germline V CDR1 and CDR2: GTSNPN, SVGIG (reference sequence). The CDR3 is CAWSLTSYNEQFF. DNA for the CDR3: TGTGCCTGGAGCTTGACTAGCTACAATGAGCAGTTCTTC.

The chain is built from TRBV21-1 and TRBJ2-3; TRBD1, as called in the table, went unchecked against the DNA. TRBV21-1 has pseudogene status. The length of the CDR3 is 16 residues. The CDR3: CASSKDDTRVTDTQYF. The CDR3 DNA follows: TGTGCCAGCAGCAAAGACGATACCAGGGTAACAGATACGCAGTATTTT.

This chain joins TRBV7-9 and TRBJ2-1; 7 bases map to TRBD2. Germline V CDR1 and CDR2: SEHNR, FQNEAQ (reference sequence). After removal of 8 bases from V and 4 bases from J, the junction contained 5 bases not matched to a gene. The length of the CDR3 is 13 residues. CDR3 coding DNA: TGTGCCAGCGGGGGGGACCGATACAATGAGCAGTTCTTC. Amino acid sequence: CASGGDRYNEQFF.

In regard to this clone: At one of its ends the junction is not consistent with the germline gene, which may arise from a read error. DNA for the CDR3: TGTGCCAGTAGTGACGGGACTCTGAGCTCTGGGGCCAACGCCCTGACTTTC. Translation gives CASSDGTLSSGANALTF. The chain is built from TRBV19 and TRBJ2-6, with a weak D call TRBD2 (6 bases). Germline-derived CDR1 and CDR2 are LNHDA and SQIVND (reference sequence). This CDR3 spans 17 amino acids.

This chain joins TRBV2 and TRBJ2-7; TRBD1 might be the D (5 bases). The CDR3 is made up of 14 amino acids. Germline CDR1 is SNHLY and CDR2 is FYNNEI. V was cut by 2 bases and J by 0 bases, with 8 bases left in between. Here the CDR3 DNA reads TGTGCCAGCAGTGAACAGGGAAGCTCCTACGAGCAGTACTTC. This translates into CASSEQGSSYEQYF.

The chain uses TRBV3-1 (or the pseudogene TRBV3-2) and TRBJ1-5; D uncertain. The germline V gene has CDR1 LGHDT and CDR2 YNNKEL (reference sequence). This CDR3 has 17 amino acids. Trimming pared 0 bases from V and 4 bases from J, leaving 16 bases between. CDR3 DNA sequence: TGTGCCAGCAGCCAAGAAGGAGGAAGGGTAGGAAATCAGCCCCAGCATTTT. Protein sequence: CASSQEGGRVGNQPQHF.

This chain links TRBV29-1 with TRBJ2-3, with 9 nucleotides matching TRBD1. Germline V gene data show CDR1 as SQVTM and CDR2 as ANQGSEA. The ends lost 6 bases at V and 3 bases at J; junction bases unmatched: 10. The CDR3 runs to 15 residues. DNA for the CDR3: TGCAGCGTAGTCCCGGGACAGGGAGTAACAGATACGCAGTATTTT. As protein: CSVVPGQGVTDTQYF.